Shown below are 16 T cell receptor beta chains from a single sample sequenced in a study of CD8+ T cells in alopecia areata. Sequencing used cDNA as its template, made by extracting RNA and reverse transcribing it. Using immunoSEQ multiplex PCR, the repertoire was profiled, and TCRdb retains in-frame clones only, with some absent. The sample carries around 140,000 clones, 49% recorded once. Here the sequenced sample was CD8+ T cells sorted from blood, taken at week 0. These receptors all come from a human donor with alopecia areata.

This clone has more than one count but fewer than ten. The chain joins TRBV25-1 to TRBJ2-2; 7 nucleotides agree with TRBD1. Trimming cost V 6 bases and J 5 bases; bases outside gene matches: 6. The CDR3 has 14 residues. In germline, CDR1 is MGHDK, CDR2 SYGVNS. CDR3 amino acids: CASSLQGDTGELFF. CDR3 DNA sequence: TGTGCCAGCAGCCTTCAGGGGGATACCGGGGAGCTGTTTTTT.

The chain joins TRBV4-1 to TRBJ2-7; D is possibly TRBD2 (6 bases). Germline V gene sequence: CDR1 MGHRA, CDR2 YSYEKL. V was clipped by 0 bases and J by 3 bases, with 9 bases between them. This CDR3 is built from 14 residues. CDR3 bases: TGCGCCAGCAGCCAAGATGGGGGGAGCTACGAGCAGTACTTC. Its translation: CASSQDGGSYEQYF.

The rearrangement uses TRBV29-1 and TRBJ2-7; maybe TRBD1 (7 bases). V lost 5 bases to trimming and J lost 3 bases, with 23 bases between them. From germline, CDR1 is SQVTM and CDR2 ANQGSEA. The CDR3 length is 16 residues. CDR3 nucleotide sequence: TGCAGCGTTATGGGGGCGGGGACAGTTTATGGCTACGAGCAGTACTTC. Translated, it gives CSVMGAGTVYGYEQYF.

The chain recombines TRBV7-3 with TRBJ2-3; no firm D call. Trimming took off 8 bases at V and 2 bases at J, with 14 bases between the two ends. The V gene's germline CDR1 is SGHTA and CDR2 FQGTGA. This CDR3 contains 14 residues. CDR3 loop: CASQARYITDTQYF. The DNA of the CDR3 is TGTGCCAGCCAAGCGAGGTATATCACAGATACGCAGTATTTT.

The J gene is TRBJ1-1, the V gene TRBV9; D unresolved. The V end lost 3 bases, the J end lost 6 bases, and 18 bases lay between the germline ends. The germline V gene encodes CDR1 SGDLS and CDR2 YYNGEE. CDR3 length: 15 amino acids. The CDR3 nucleotides read TGTGCCAGCAGCGGGATAGGGCCGAGTTGGGCTGAAGCTTTCTTT. As protein: CASSGIGPSWAEAFF. Complete variable domain (other parts from reference TRBV9 and TRBJ1-1): DSGVTQTPKHLITATGQRVTLRCSPRSGDLSVYWYQQSLDQGLQFLIQYYNGEERAKGNILERFSAQQFPDLHSELNLSSLELGDSALYFCASSGIGPSWAEAFFGQGTRLTVV.

This sequence joins TRBV6-6 and TRBJ1-1; the D gene is possibly TRBD1 (5 bases). The CDR3 consists of 14 residues. V lost 6 bases and J lost 11, with 22 bases in between. Germline assignment: CDR1 MNHNY and CDR2 SVGAGI (reference sequence). Written as DNA, the CDR3 is TGTGCCAGCAGGGACAATAACCCCCAAACGGTCGCTTTCTTT. This encodes CASRDNNPQTVAFF.

This clone was seen more than once but under ten times. V usage is TRBV9 and J usage is TRBJ2-1; 10 bases align to TRBD2. Unmatched junction bases numbered 9, after V lost 4 bases and J lost 2 bases. CDR3 length equals 17 residues. CDR1 and CDR2 from the germline V gene are SGDLS and YYNGEE. The CDR3, as DNA: TGTGCCAGCAGCCGGGACCTTAGCGGGGGGCCCTACAATGAGCAGTTCTTC. Amino acid sequence: CASSRDLSGGPYNEQFF.

The chain couples TRBV4-2 to TRBJ2-2, with D possibly TRBD1 on 5 matching bases. Per the germline V gene, CDR1 is LGHNA and CDR2 is YNFKEQ. This CDR3 contains 15 residues. V lost 0 bases to trimming and J lost 6 bases, with 11 bases between them. The CDR3 loop is CASSQDPGLAGELFF. The CDR3 region has the DNA TGTGCCAGCAGCCAAGATCCAGGGCTAGCCGGGGAGCTGTTTTTT.

The chain links TRBV6-5 to TRBJ2-7; D may be TRBD2 (6 bases). The CDR3 extends over 14 amino acids. V gave up 2 bases and J gave up 2 bases, with 10 bases separating them. CDR1 is MNHEY and CDR2 is SVGAGI in the germline V gene. This CDR3 reads CASSYDRETYEQYF. The DNA of the CDR3 is TGTGCCAGCAGTTACGATCGGGAGACCTACGAGCAGTACTTC.

This clone was seen a single time. This chain joins TRBV4-1 and TRBJ2-3; D remains unclear. Trimming removed 4 bases from V and 5 bases from J, with 13 bases in between. Germline assignment: CDR1 MGHRA and CDR2 YSYEKL. CDR3 length: 14 amino acids. The CDR3 here is CASSPGYGLDTQYF. CDR3 DNA: TGCGCCAGCAGCCCCGGATATGGCTTAGATACGCAGTATTTT.

This clone was counted only a few times. The genes are TRBV25-1 and TRBJ2-2; TRBD1 agrees at 7 bases. This CDR3 has 15 amino acids. With V trimmed by 6 bases and J by 3 bases, 7 bases remained unmatched. CDR1 is MGHDK, CDR2 SYGVNS, per germline. DNA of the CDR3: TGTGCCAGCAGGGCAGGGGGAACAGACACCGGGGAGCTGTTTTTT. Residues: CASRAGGTDTGELFF.

The chain links TRBV6-5 to TRBJ1-2; D possibly corresponds to TRBD1 (5 bases). CDR1 is MNHEY, CDR2 SVGAGI, per germline. CDR3 length equals 14 residues. The V end was cut by 6 bases, the J end by 0 bases, with 11 bases between. The CDR3 DNA sequence: TGTGCCAGCAGCCCAGGGCCAGCTAACTATGGCTACACCTTC. This gives the protein CASSPGPANYGYTF.

The gene calls are TRBV19 and TRBJ2-7; 13 nucleotides align to TRBD2. The CDR3 sequence is 15 residues long. CDR1 and CDR2 (germline): LNHDA, SQIVND (reference sequence). Germline trimming cut 5 bases from V and 4 bases from J; bases unmatched to any gene: 5. Here the CDR3 reads CASSYGTSGEYEQYF. For the CDR3, the DNA is TGTGCCAGTAGTTATGGGACTAGCGGGGAATACGAGCAGTACTTC.

In DNA, the CDR3 is TGTGCCAGCAGTTTAAGGGCTAGCGAGGGAATCGGGGAGCTGTTTTTT. Its translation is CASSLRASEGIGELFF. V and J are TRBV27 and TRBJ2-2; a weak D match, TRBD2 (6 bases). Germline V gene data show CDR1 as MNHEY and CDR2 as SMNVEV (reference sequence). CDR3 length equals 16 residues. V lost 2 bases, J lost 7 bases, and 17 bases lay in between.

This clone was counted between two and nine times. This chain joins TRBV9 and TRBJ1-6; D is uncertain. This CDR3 has 14 amino acids. V was trimmed by 1 base and J by 2 bases, leaving 4 bases between them. Germline V gene sequence: CDR1 SGDLS, CDR2 YYNGEE. The CDR3 nucleotides read TGTGCCAGCAGCGTAAGGACCTATAATTCACCCCTCCACTTT. This codes for CASSVRTYNSPLHF.

The J gene is TRBJ2-6, the V gene TRBV5-6; D is unclear. Germline CDR1 reads SGHDT; CDR2 reads YYEEEE. V was shortened by 4 bases and J by 4 bases, with 6 bases between the two germline ends. CDR3 length: 13 residues. The chain's CDR3 is CASSPVGANVLTF. The DNA of the CDR3 is TGTGCCAGCAGCCCCGTCGGGGCCAACGTCCTGACTTTC.